This T cell receptor beta chain originates from a study of T cells in Graves' hyperthyroidism and ophthalmopathy. A word on this clonotype: What it binds is not known.

Clinical symptoms, serum thyroxine and TRAb, thyroid ultrasound and orbital computed tomography together formed the diagnostic basis. This CDR3 spans 13 amino acids. V lost 10 bases to trimming and J lost 2 bases; unmatched junction nucleotides: 1. Germline V gene sequence: CDR1 ENHRY, CDR2 SYGVKD. Amplified regions were TCR beta CDR3 sequences from RNA transcripts. HTBI primers were employed in a first-round RT-PCR of the TCR CDR3. TCRdb fed the multiplex PCR reads into MiXCR, producing one record per CDR3 protein. The table lists fewer than 400,000 distinct CDR3 sequences, 25% of them singletons, with around 79% in the top ten. Whole-study results and caveats: Ophthalmopathy was identified by the model a median 6.5 months ahead of onset. The blood repertoire included most of the expanded thyroid clonotypes above 0.001.

This sequence was found in a man aged 50-59 years with Graves' hyperthyroidism. The gene calls are TRBV10-3 and TRBJ2-3; 12 bases are shared with TRBD1. Sequenced: blood. DNA for the CDR3: TGTGCCACGGGACAGGGGGCCACAGATACGCAGTATTTT. It yields the protein CATGQGATDTQYF.